Listed here are 28 T cell receptor beta chains from one sample, sequenced in a study of cytomegalovirus exposure and HLA in healthy donors. This PCR relied on a set of 60 Vbeta primers and 13 Jbeta primers. Assay used: immunoSEQ multiplex PCR; TCRdb lists only in-frame clones, some missing. The sample lists around 190,000 clones; roughly four fifths were seen once. Sequencing was carried out using PBMCs. Every receptor here comes from a woman aged 25-40 years in good health and CMV-seropositive.

The V call is TRBV7-9, the J call TRBJ1-2; D not resolved. V was shortened by 2 bases and J by 4 bases, with 11 bases between the two germline ends. CDR1 and CDR2 (germline): SEHNR, FQNEAQ (reference sequence). The CDR3 contains 14 residues. CDR3 loop: CASSLRGASYGYTF. In nucleotides, the CDR3 is TGTGCCAGCAGCTTAAGAGGTGCTAGCTATGGCTACACCTTC.

This chain links TRBV20-1 with TRBJ2-7; D is possibly TRBD1 (6 bases). Germline-derived CDR1 and CDR2 are DFQATT and SNEGSKA (reference sequence). The length of the CDR3 is 11 residues. CDR3: CSAPQGSEQYF. CDR3 nucleotide sequence: TGCAGCGCCCCACAGGGAAGCGAGCAGTACTTC.

This chain connects TRBV10-2 to TRBJ2-5; 8 bases line up with TRBD2. From germline, CDR1 is WSHSY and CDR2 SAAADI. CDR3 length: 14 residues. Trimming cost V 8 bases and J 4 bases; bases outside gene matches: 9. The CDR3 region is CASSSSGTTETQYF. The CDR3 nucleotides read TGCGCCAGCTCGAGTAGCGGGACCACAGAGACCCAGTACTTC.

This sequence joins TRBV6-5 and TRBJ2-2, with D perhaps matching TRBD2 (5 bases). The V and J ends lost 5 bases and 3 bases respectively, with 10 bases between them. Germline V gene sequence: CDR1 MNHEY, CDR2 SVGAGI. The CDR3 has 14 residues. This chain's CDR3 is CASSRGTDTGELFF. The CDR3 DNA reads as TGTGCCAGCAGTCGGGGAACGGACACCGGGGAGCTGTTTTTT.

J is TRBJ1-1 and V is TRBV14; D perhaps matches TRBD1 (5 bases). CDR1 is SGHDN, CDR2 FVKESK, per germline. The germline V and J ends were trimmed by 2 bases and 6 bases, with 10 bases remaining between them. This CDR3 has 13 residues. CDR3 nucleotide sequence: TGTGCCAGCAGCCAAAGGGGAAGGGCTGAAGCTTTCTTT. Amino acids: CASSQRGRAEAFF.

V and J are TRBV2 and TRBJ1-3, with TRBD1 identical over 7 bases. Trimming at V came to 4 bases and at J to 0 bases, leaving 6 bases not matched to a gene. CDR1 is SNHLY, CDR2 FYNNEI, per germline. The CDR3 has 16 amino acids. This CDR3 is CASSGQGAVSGNTIYF. The CDR3 DNA reads TGTGCCAGCAGTGGACAGGGCGCCGTCTCTGGAAACACCATATATTTT.

The chain links TRBV2 to TRBJ2-5; 9 bases line up with TRBD1. Trimming removed 7 bases from V and 6 bases from J; junction bases left unmatched: 12. CDR1 and CDR2 from the germline V gene are SNHLY and FYNNEI. The CDR3 has 15 residues. The CDR3 loop is CASNGYRGLRKTQYF. The CDR3, as DNA: TGTGCCAGCAATGGGTACAGGGGGCTAAGAAAGACCCAGTACTTC.

The chain is built from TRBV19 and TRBJ2-3; 13 positions match TRBD2. This CDR3 is 16 amino acids long. Losses at the gene ends were 5 bases for V and 1 base for J; bases not matched to a gene: 3. Germline assignment: CDR1 LNHDA and CDR2 SQIVND (reference sequence). This chain's CDR3 is CASSPGTSGGTDTQYF. In DNA form, the CDR3 reads TGTGCCAGTAGTCCCGGGACTAGCGGGGGCACAGATACGCAGTATTTT.

The chain links TRBV11-2 to TRBJ2-3; a possible D gene is TRBD2 (6 bases). CDR1 and CDR2 (germline): SGHAT, FQNNGV. V was pared by 5 bases and J by 5 bases, with 17 bases between. The CDR3 length is 15 residues. CDR3 nucleotides: TGTGCCAGCAGCCCCCGTGGTCGGGAGAAAGATACGCAGTATTTT. Its translation: CASSPRGREKDTQYF. The whole variable domain, filled in from reference TRBV11-2 and TRBJ2-3, reads EAGVAQSPRYKIIEKRQSVAFWCNPISGHATLYWYQQILGQGPKLLIQFQNNGVVDDSQLPKDRFSAERLKGVDSTLKIQPAKLEDSAVYLCASSPRGREKDTQYFGPGTRLTVL.

This clone came up a few times. This sequence joins TRBV6-1 and TRBJ2-7; 10 bases map to TRBD2. The V segment lost 5 bases and the J segment 4 bases; nucleotides outside the gene matches: 8. Germline CDR1 and CDR2: MNHNS and SASEGT. The CDR3 contains 15 residues. CDR3 sequence: CASSRLAGKRYEQYF. DNA of the CDR3: TGTGCCAGCAGTCGACTAGCGGGCAAGAGGTACGAGCAGTACTTC.

The chain recombines TRBV5-1 with TRBJ1-1; D not resolved. Germline CDR1 SGHRS, CDR2 YFSETQ. V lost 0 bases and J lost 3, with 6 bases in between. The CDR3 spans 13 residues. CDR3 protein: CASSLVGDTEAFF. DNA of the CDR3: TGCGCCAGCAGCTTGGTCGGGGACACTGAAGCTTTCTTT.

The chain recombines TRBV6-5 with TRBJ2-3; the D gene is possibly TRBD2 (6 bases). The V gene's germline CDR1 is MNHEY and CDR2 SVGAGI. Deletions cut 5 bases from V and 0 bases from J, with 12 bases between. The CDR3 loop spans 15 amino acids. In DNA, the CDR3 is TGTGCCAGCAGTAAAGGGACTTCTAGCACAGATACGCAGTATTTT. Translated, it gives CASSKGTSSTDTQYF.

The CDR3 region has the DNA TGTGCCAGCATCCTGGGGGGGAGGGGAGATACGCAGTATTTT. This encodes CASILGGRGDTQYF. This sequence joins TRBV28 and TRBJ2-3, with 7 bases identical to TRBD2. Germline V gene data show CDR1 as MDHEN and CDR2 as SYDVKM. This CDR3 has 14 amino acids. The junction had 9 bases not matched to a gene; V was cut back by 7 bases and J by 5 bases.

V gene TRBV6-1 combines with J gene TRBJ2-7; no reliable D call. The germline gives CDR1 MNHNS, CDR2 SASEGT. Between the trimmed V and J ends, which lost 3 bases and 3 bases, there was a span of 15 bases. The CDR3 has 15 residues. CDR3 loop: CASSDRLASYYEQYF. CDR3 DNA: TGTGCCAGCAGTGACAGGCTTGCCAGTTACTACGAGCAGTACTTC.

V gene TRBV4-1 combines with J gene TRBJ1-5, with TRBD1 as a possible D gene (6 bases). The CDR3 runs 15 residues. Germline V gives CDR1 MGHRA, CDR2 YSYEKL. Deletions cut 3 bases from V and 0 bases from J, with 9 bases between. CDR3 loop: CASSQTGLSNQPQHF. The DNA of the CDR3 is TGCGCCAGCAGCCAGACAGGCCTTAGCAATCAGCCCCAGCATTTT.

The chain carries TRBV18 and TRBJ2-3; the D gene is possibly TRBD1 (5 bases). The CDR3 covers 14 residues. The germline gives CDR1 KGHSH, CDR2 LQKENI. The germline V and J ends were trimmed by 3 bases and 2 bases, with 9 bases remaining between them. The CDR3 DNA is TGTGCCAGCTCACCGGGGCGCAACACAGATACGCAGTATTTT. This gives the protein CASSPGRNTDTQYF. The entire variable domain, with the rest obtained from reference TRBV18 and TRBJ2-3, is as follows: NAGVMQNPRHLVRRRGQEARLRCSPMKGHSHVYWYRQLPEEGLKFMVYLQKENIIDESGMPKERFSAEFPKEGPSILRIQQVVRGDSAAYFCASSPGRNTDTQYFGPGTRLTVL.

This clone was seen a handful of times. The V gene is TRBV7-8, the J gene TRBJ1-1, with D possibly TRBD1 on 5 matching bases. Germline V gene data show CDR1 as SGHVS and CDR2 as FQNEAQ. V was trimmed by 1 base and J by 5 bases, leaving 11 bases between them. The CDR3 runs to 14 residues. CDR3 protein: CASSLDWGGTEAFF. CDR3 DNA: TGTGCCAGCAGCTTAGACTGGGGGGGAACTGAAGCTTTCTTT.

The chain recombines TRBV11-2 with TRBJ2-1, with TRBD2 matching over 12 bases. Trimming removed 0 bases from V and 5 bases from J; junction bases left unmatched: 8. In germline, CDR1 is SGHAT, CDR2 FQNNGV. The CDR3 sequence is 18 residues long. In DNA form, the CDR3 reads TGTGCCAGCAGCTTAGAGACTAGCGGGAGTTGGGCCCACAATGAGCAGTTCTTC. Its translation is CASSLETSGSWAHNEQFF.

The J gene is TRBJ1-4, the V gene TRBV2, with a tentative D call TRBD1 (5 bases). Germline CDR1 reads SNHLY; CDR2 reads FYNNEI. Trimming took off 2 bases at V and 0 bases at J, with 10 bases between the two ends. The CDR3 consists of 16 residues. CDR3 protein: CASSENRISTNEKLFF. As DNA, the CDR3 is TGTGCCAGCAGTGAAAACAGGATATCAACTAATGAAAAACTGTTTTTT. Supplemented by reference TRBV2 and TRBJ1-4, the full variable domain reads EPEVTQTPSHQVTQMGQEVILRCVPISNHLYFYWYRQILGQKVEFLVSFYNNEISEKSEIFDDQFSVERPDGSNFTLKIRSTKLEDSAMYFCASSENRISTNEKLFFGSGTQLSVL.

J is TRBJ1-1 and V is TRBV2; D may be TRBD1 (5 bases). V dropped 8 bases and J dropped 1 base, with 14 bases sitting between them. Per germline, CDR1 SNHLY and CDR2 FYNNEI. The CDR3 has 14 amino acids. DNA of the CDR3: TGTGCCAGCGACCGGCGACAGCCGAACACTGAAGCTTTCTTT. Encoded protein: CASDRRQPNTEAFF.

There are a few counts of this clone. The chain recombines TRBV15 with TRBJ2-2; 8 nucleotides match TRBD2. Trimming cost V 5 bases and J 4 bases; bases outside gene matches: 9. CDR1 and CDR2 from the germline V gene are LNHNV and YYDKDF (reference sequence). The CDR3 loop spans 16 amino acids. The CDR3, as DNA: TGTGCCACCAGCCTCGGGGCGGGAGGTGTCACCGGGGAGCTGTTTTTT. It codes for CATSLGAGGVTGELFF.

Concerning this clone itself: Within the sample, other DNA sequences also encode this same CDR3. The chain links TRBV27 to TRBJ2-7, with 13 positions matching TRBD2. The CDR3 is 13 residues long. Germline values: CDR1 MNHEY, CDR2 SMNVEV (reference sequence). After removal of 6 bases from V and 4 bases from J, the junction contained 0 bases not matched to a gene. As DNA, the CDR3 is TGTGCCAGCAGGGGACTAGCGGGATACGAGCAGTACTTC. As protein: CASRGLAGYEQYF.

The chain is built from TRBV6-5 and TRBJ2-7, with TRBD1 identical over 7 bases. Germline loops: CDR1 MNHEY, CDR2 SVGAGI. This CDR3 is built from 15 residues. V was pared by 5 bases and J by 2 bases, with 9 bases of the junction left unmatched. CDR3 amino acids: CASSHSPGQPYEQYF. As DNA, the CDR3 is TGTGCCAGCAGTCACAGCCCGGGACAGCCCTACGAGCAGTACTTC.

The genes are TRBV28 and TRBJ1-5, with D uncertain. Trimming shortened V by 5 bases and J by 5 bases, and 7 bases separated the two germline ends. This CDR3 region has 12 residues. Germline lookup yields CDR1 MDHEN and CDR2 SYDVKM. The CDR3 coding sequence is TGTGCCAGCAGTCTCTTCTATCAGCCCCAGCATTTT. This translates into CASSLFYQPQHF.

The chain combines TRBV30 with TRBJ1-6; weak D call: TRBD1 (5 bases). Trimming took off 5 bases at V and 9 bases at J, with 20 bases between the two ends. The CDR3 runs 15 residues. Looked up from germline, CDR1 is GTSNPN and CDR2 is SVGIG (reference sequence). Written as DNA, the CDR3 is TGTGCCTGGGATCCGAGTAGGGGAACGGGTTCACCCCTCCACTTT. Its protein is CAWDPSRGTGSPLHF.

The V call is TRBV6-6, the J call TRBJ2-6; TRBD2 might be the D (6 bases). Trimming left V 6 bases short and J 4 bases short, with 13 bases between. The CDR3 is made up of 15 amino acids. Per germline, CDR1 MNHNY and CDR2 SVGAGI (reference sequence). In nucleotides, the CDR3 is TGTGCCAGCAGGGGCGCCCGGGGGGGGGCCAACGTCCTGACTTTC. Translation: CASRGARGGANVLTF.

The rearrangement joins TRBV19 to TRBJ2-5, with D possibly TRBD2 on 5 matching bases. V shed 6 bases and J shed 5 bases, with 7 bases lying between them. Germline V CDR1 and CDR2: LNHDA, SQIVND (reference sequence). The CDR3 runs to 11 residues. CDR3: CASRGGETQYF. DNA for the CDR3: TGTGCCAGTAGGGGCGGGGAGACCCAGTACTTC.

Points on this clone: The junction differs from germline at one of its ends, possibly a read error. The chain uses TRBV7-9 and TRBJ2-6, with D perhaps TRBD1 (5 bases). CDR1 and CDR2 (germline): SEHNR, FQNEAQ (reference sequence). The CDR3 is 16 amino acids. The CDR3 region is CSSSLSRGSGANVLTF. In DNA, the CDR3 is TGTTCCAGCAGCTTGAGTAGGGGCTCTGGGGCCAACGTCCTGACTTTC.